This record concerns one T cell receptor beta chain sequence. The antigen is undetermined. This CDR3 region has 15 residues. Germline V gene data show CDR1 as SGDLS and CDR2 as YYNGEE. V shed 3 bases, J shed 4 bases, and the junction held 5 bases outside the gene matches. This entry belongs to a study of T cell responses to AZD1222 COVID-19 vaccine. Whole-study results and caveats: Donor demographics were predominantly white British with a female majority; clonal diversity may be underestimated.

The method was immunoSEQ multiplex PCR; TCRdb's version includes in-frame clones alone and lacks a portion of them. Of over 110,000 clones in the sample, approximately 89% are singletons; the top ten hold around 2.8%. The chain combines TRBV9 with TRBJ2-1, with 9 bases identical to TRBD2. The receptor was derived from an adult in good health. The material sequenced was peripheral blood, taken on day 0 of AZD1222 vaccination. CDR3 amino acids: CASSAGTSLYNEQFF. The CDR3 DNA follows: TGTGCCAGCAGCGCCGGGACTAGCCTTTACAATGAGCAGTTCTTC.